Each of the 27 T cell receptor beta chains below was sequenced from the same sample in a study of T cells in Graves' hyperthyroidism and ophthalmopathy. Amplified TCR beta CDR3 regions derived from RNA transcripts. RT-PCR in the first round (using the HTBI primer set) targeted the TCR CDR3. In TCRdb, the multiplex PCR reads were re-called with MiXCR into one record per CDR3 protein. The data hold about 610,000 distinct CDR3 sequences, with around 45% observed a single time. Sequencing was done on a sample of peripheral blood or thyroid tissue (not recorded which). These receptors were obtained from a woman aged 18-29 years with Graves' hyperthyroidism.

The chain carries TRBV7-2 and TRBJ2-7; 15 bases are shared with TRBD2. Germline V gives CDR1 SGHTA, CDR2 FQGNSA. With V trimmed by 5 bases and J by 4 bases, 3 bases remained unmatched. The CDR3 contains 15 residues. The CDR3 nucleotides are TGTGCCAGCAGCACCGGACTAGCGGGAGGGTACGAGCAGTACTTC. Protein product: CASSTGLAGGYEQYF.

This clonotype was detected many times. This chain uses TRBV7-6 with TRBJ2-5; D might be TRBD2 (7 bases). V was cut by 0 bases and J by 5 bases, with 10 bases left in between. The CDR3 is 14 residues long. Germline lookup yields CDR1 SGHVS and CDR2 FNYEAQ. The CDR3 bases are TGTGCCAGCAGCTTAGCGAGGGGGGGCGAGACCCAGTACTTC. The encoded protein is CASSLARGGETQYF.

The sample holds many counts of this clonotype. The chain employs TRBV7-8 and TRBJ2-2; TRBD2 agrees at 11 bases. CDR1 and CDR2 (germline): SGHVS, FQNEAQ. CDR3 length: 16 amino acids. V lost 5 bases, J lost 0 bases, and 2 bases stayed unmatched. The CDR3 spells CASSTSGSPNTGELFF. The CDR3 DNA sequence: TGTGCCAGCAGCACTAGCGGGAGCCCGAACACCGGGGAGCTGTTTTTT. Using reference TRBV7-8 and TRBJ2-2 for the parts outside the CDR3, the full variable domain is GAGVSQSPRYKVAKRGQDVALRCDPISGHVSLFWYQQALGQGPEFLTYFQNEAQLDKSGLPSDRFFAERPEGSVSTLKIQRTQQEDSAVYLCASSTSGSPNTGELFFGEGSRLTVL.

The chain is built from TRBV12-3 or TRBV12-4 and TRBJ2-3; D may be TRBD1 (5 bases). The CDR3 extends over 13 amino acids. V lost 5 bases to trimming and J lost 5 bases, with 11 bases between them. The CDR3 reads CASSRSGKDTQYF. The CDR3 DNA follows: TGTGCCAGCAGTCGCTCAGGGAAAGATACGCAGTATTTT.

The chain joins TRBV29-1 to TRBJ1-1; 10 positions match TRBD1. The CDR3 covers 13 residues. Germline lookup yields CDR1 SQVTM and CDR2 ANQGSEA. V gave up 7 bases and J gave up 6 bases; unmatched junction bases: 8. The CDR3 spells CSAWDRGIPEAFF. CDR3 sequence (DNA): TGCAGCGCTTGGGACAGGGGTATCCCTGAAGCTTTCTTT.

In its sample, this clonotype was seen many times. V gene TRBV7-6 combines with J gene TRBJ2-7; 10 bases fit TRBD2. The germline gives CDR1 SGHVS, CDR2 FNYEAQ. V trimming: 4 bases; J trimming: 3 bases; junction bases outside the gene matches: 9. This CDR3 has 16 residues. The CDR3: CASSSAPSGRGYEQYF. DNA for the CDR3: TGTGCCAGCAGCTCCGCTCCTAGCGGGAGAGGCTACGAGCAGTACTTC. The full variable domain, completed using reference TRBV7-6 and TRBJ2-7, is GAGVSQSPRYKVTKRGQDVALRCDPISGHVSLYWYRQALGQGPEFLTYFNYEAQQDKSGLPNDRFSAERPEGSISTLTIQRTEQRDSAMYRCASSSAPSGRGYEQYFGPGTRLTVT.

This sequence joins TRBV10-3 and TRBJ1-2; D is ambiguous. The CDR3 totals 15 residues. Germline-derived CDR1 and CDR2 are ENHRY and SYGVKD. V was cut by 1 base and J by 12 bases, with 21 bases left in between. CDR3 region: CAISELWVADSGNTF. The CDR3 nucleotides are TGTGCCATCAGTGAGTTGTGGGTGGCCGACTCTGGAAACACCTTC.

This clonotype was observed at least ten times. This chain links TRBV5-8 with TRBJ2-5; 7 bases match TRBD1. The CDR3 consists of 14 residues. The ends lost 2 bases at V and 5 bases at J; junction bases unmatched: 6. Per the germline V gene, CDR1 is SGHTS and CDR2 is YDEGEE. CDR3 DNA: TGTGCCAGCAGCTTAGGGGGCTGGGAGGAGACCCAGTACTTC. Protein sequence: CASSLGGWEETQYF.

The chain has TRBV9 and TRBJ2-7; 10 bases map to TRBD2. Trimming cost V 0 bases and J 7 bases; bases outside gene matches: 10. Germline V gives CDR1 SGDLS, CDR2 YYNGEE. The CDR3 is 16 amino acids. CDR3 in DNA: TGTGCCAGCAGCGTAGCCCCCCTAGCGGGAGTAGGGGAGCAGTACTTC. Residues: CASSVAPLAGVGEQYF.

This clonotype has a count of ten or more. The CDR3 loop reads CSVGRDARAEQYF. The CDR3 nucleotides read TGCAGCGTTGGACGCGATGCGCGGGCCGAGCAGTACTTC. The V call is TRBV29-1, the J call TRBJ2-7; D may be TRBD2 (5 bases). Germline assignment: CDR1 SQVTM and CDR2 ANQGSEA. The V end lost 4 bases, the J end lost 6 bases, and 16 bases lay between the germline ends. This CDR3 contains 13 residues.

The V and J genes are TRBV25-1 and TRBJ2-7, with 8 bases identical to TRBD1. V shed 6 bases and J 0 bases; nucleotides not matched to a gene: 31. CDR3 length: 23 residues. Germline CDR1 and CDR2: MGHDK and SYGVNS. The CDR3 loop reads CASRRGQGPKYCSSTRYSYEQYF. CDR3 DNA sequence: TGTGCCAGCAGACGCGGACAGGGCCCGAAGTACTGCTCGTCAACTAGATACTCCTACGAGCAGTACTTC.

Note on this clonotype: An end of the junction does not agree with germline; a read error may underlie this. J is TRBJ2-5 and V is TRBV4-1, with 8 bases aligning to TRBD1. Looked up from germline, CDR1 is MGHRA and CDR2 is YSYEKL. The CDR3 spans 15 residues. CDR3 residues: CASRQGADTQETQYF. The CDR3 DNA is TGTGCCAGCAGGCAGGGGGCGGATACCCAAGAGACCCAGTACTTC.

The CDR3 DNA is TGTGCCAGCAGCCAAGATCGGAACCCAGGGGTACCAATAAACTATGGCTACACCTTC. Protein sequence: CASSQDRNPGVPINYGYTF. This chain links TRBV9 with TRBJ1-2, with D tentatively TRBD1 (6 bases). V gave up 4 bases and J gave up 2 bases, with 27 bases separating them. The CDR3 runs to 19 residues. Looked up from germline, CDR1 is SGDLS and CDR2 is YYNGEE.

This clonotype was observed many times. This chain uses TRBV5-1 with TRBJ2-7, with D maybe TRBD1 (7 bases). Per the germline V gene, CDR1 is SGHRS and CDR2 is YFSETQ. V gave up 4 bases and J gave up 1 base, with 18 bases separating them. This CDR3 has 16 amino acids. The DNA for the CDR3 is TGCGCCAGCAGCCTGGAGGGGTACAGGGGTTCCTACGAGCAGTACTTC. This translates into CASSLEGYRGSYEQYF.

This clonotype has just one count. Germline is not matched at one junction end, which may reflect a read error. The chain joins TRBV6-5 to TRBJ1-1; D ambiguous. This CDR3 region has 15 residues. Germline CDR1 is MNHEY and CDR2 is SVGAGI. The CDR3 coding sequence is TGTGCCAGCAGTTACATGGAACGGCAAAACATTGAAGCTTTCTTT. Translating gives CASSYMERQNIEAFF.

There are many counts of this clonotype. The chain links TRBV9 to TRBJ1-1; no firm D call. The CDR3 has 15 residues. V was pared by 1 base and J by 3 bases, with 13 bases between. Germline values: CDR1 SGDLS, CDR2 YYNGEE. CDR3 residues: CASSVSGGPHTEAFF. CDR3 DNA: TGTGCCAGCAGCGTAAGTGGAGGGCCGCACACTGAAGCTTTCTTT.

Remarks on this clonotype: This could be a read error, since a much larger clone is one nucleotide away. This chain links TRBV7-2 with TRBJ2-2, with 9 bases that match TRBD2. Trimming removed 4 bases from V and 7 bases from J; junction bases left unmatched: 7. CDR3 size: 15 residues. CDR1 SGHTA and CDR2 FQGNSA come from the germline V gene. The CDR3 nucleotides read TGTGCCAGCAGCTCTCTAGCGGGGCCGTTCGGGGAGCTGTTTTTT. Translating it yields CASSSLAGPFGELFF.

There are many counts of this clonotype. The chain carries TRBV2 and TRBJ2-2; TRBD2 aligns across 14 bases. The germline gives CDR1 SNHLY, CDR2 FYNNEI. V lost 4 bases, J lost 1 base, and 5 bases stayed unmatched. The CDR3 covers 18 residues. The CDR3 protein is CASSATSGRALNTGELFF. CDR3 bases: TGTGCCAGCAGTGCGACTAGCGGGAGGGCCTTGAACACCGGGGAGCTGTTTTTT.

Concerning this clonotype: The junction and the germline gene differ at one end; a read error may be behind it. This chain links TRBV20-1 with TRBJ2-7, with D unresolved. This CDR3 is 8 amino acids long. Germline V gene lookup returns CDR1 DFQATT and CDR2 SNEGSKA (reference sequence). The CDR3 DNA follows: TGCAGTGCTCCGCACAGCCCCTTC. Amino acid sequence: CSAPHSPF.

J is TRBJ1-5 and V is TRBV6-5; no reliable D call. Germline V CDR1 and CDR2: MNHEY, SVGAGI. V lost 7 bases and J 0 bases, leaving 10 bases between the germline ends. This CDR3 spans 14 amino acids. The CDR3 DNA sequence: TGTGCCAGCACCTCAGATTATAGCAATCAGCCCCAGCATTTT. Its protein product is CASTSDYSNQPQHF.

The J gene is TRBJ2-5, the V gene TRBV20-1; D is possibly TRBD1 (6 bases). This CDR3 contains 14 residues. Deletions cut 6 bases from V and 2 bases from J, with 16 bases between. The germline CDR1 and CDR2 sequences are DFQATT and SNEGSKA (reference sequence). CDR3 in amino acids: CSAYYGQTQETQYF. CDR3 bases: TGCAGTGCCTACTATGGACAGACTCAAGAGACCCAGTACTTC.

This clonotype was recorded many times. The gene calls are TRBV7-9 and TRBJ2-7; D is perhaps TRBD1 (6 bases). Between the trimmed V and J ends, which lost 6 bases and 4 bases, there was a span of 13 bases. CDR1 is SEHNR and CDR2 is FQNEAQ in the germline V gene (reference sequence). There are 13 residues in the CDR3. The CDR3 is CASSLRGEYEQYF. The CDR3 region has the DNA TGTGCCAGCAGTCTCAGGGGCGAATACGAGCAGTACTTC. Together with reference TRBV7-9 and TRBJ2-7, the CDR3 gives the full variable domain: DTGVSQNPRHKITKRGQNVTFRCDPISEHNRLYWYRQTLGQGPEFLTYFQNEAQLEKSRLLSDRFSAERPKGSFSTLEIQRTEQGDSAMYLCASSLRGEYEQYFGPGTRLTVT.

This clonotype has only a few counts. The V call is TRBV12-3 or TRBV12-4, the J call TRBJ1-6; D might be TRBD1 (5 bases). V gave up 4 bases and J gave up 14 bases, with 9 bases separating them. The CDR3 runs to 11 residues. The CDR3 nucleotides are TGTGCCAGCAGTTACGGGGGATCCCTCCACTTT. Its translation is CASSYGGSLHF.

This chain uses TRBV10-3 with TRBJ1-2; no clear D gene. Germline loops: CDR1 ENHRY, CDR2 SYGVKD. The CDR3 extends over 12 amino acids. The V gene lost 4 bases and the J gene lost 6 bases, with 9 bases spanning the gap. The CDR3 DNA is TGTGCCATCAGTGTAGGGCGAGATGGCTACACCTTC. Encoded protein: CAISVGRDGYTF.

Ten or more counts support this clonotype. V and J are TRBV7-2 and TRBJ1-1; D not certain. Trimming removed 1 base from V and 5 bases from J, with 8 bases in between. This CDR3 spans 13 amino acids. CDR1 and CDR2 (germline): SGHTA, FQGNSA. The CDR3 bases are TGTGCCAGCAGCTTAGTCCGGCGAACTGAAGCTTTCTTT. This sequence encodes CASSLVRRTEAFF. The full variable domain, completed using reference TRBV7-2 and TRBJ1-1, is GAGVSQSPSNKVTEKGKDVELRCDPISGHTALYWYRQSLGQGLEFLIYFQGNSAPDKSGLPSDRFSAERTGGSVSTLTIQRTQQEDSAVYLCASSLVRRTEAFFGQGTRLTVV.

This clonotype was picked up a small number of times. The rearrangement uses TRBV4-1 and TRBJ2-7; perhaps D is TRBD1 or TRBD2 (5 bases each). Trimming pared 4 bases from V and 2 bases from J, leaving 15 bases between. The CDR3 is 15 amino acids. From germline, CDR1 is MGHRA and CDR2 YSYEKL. The CDR3, as DNA: TGCGCCAGCAGCCGACTAAGGGGCTCCCCCTACGAGCAGTACTTC. It specifies CASSRLRGSPYEQYF.

In this sample, this clonotype turned up a few times. This chain uses TRBV11-3 with TRBJ2-7, with D hard to call. V lost 1 base and J 7 bases, leaving 14 bases between the germline ends. CDR3 length equals 14 residues. CDR1 is SGHNT and CDR2 is YENEEA in the germline V gene. CDR3 nucleotide sequence: TGTGCCAGCAGCTTAGGAGGTCTTCGGTGGGAGCAGTACTTC. It translates to CASSLGGLRWEQYF.